One T cell receptor beta chain is described in this entry. This CDR3 is built from 15 residues. Germline assignment: CDR1 MNHEY and CDR2 SVGEGT. J was trimmed by 0 bases and V by 2 bases; bases with no gene match: 2. The sample originates from a study of blood T cell repertoires in COVID-19. Overall study context: The cDNA or gDNA used as material had been derived from T cells, B-cell-depleted T cells, or PBMCs.

Measured with immunoSEQ multiplex PCR; TCRdb has only the in-frame clones, and not every one. The data contain roughly 92,000 clones, 85% to 90% of them seen just once; the ten biggest clones take up roughly 4%. The sequenced material came from peripheral blood. The rearrangement joins TRBV6-2 or TRBV6-3 to TRBJ2-7; 9 bases map to TRBD2. The source is a woman at least 80 years old with active or convalescent COVID-19. CDR3 protein: CASSYAGGNSYEQYF. In DNA form, the CDR3 reads TGTGCCAGCAGTTACGCGGGAGGGAACTCCTACGAGCAGTACTTC.